This T cell receptor (beta chain) was sequenced for a study of immune evolution from preneoplasia to lung adenocarcinoma. Points from the study as a whole: Top clone share appeared to fall from AAH through AIS, MIA, adenocarcinoma. Highest clonality occurred in KRAS-mutant, not EGFR-mutant or double wild-type, nodules. Clonality was highest in normal lung, lower in later-stage lesions apparently.

Remarks on this clone: Its antigen remains unidentified.

Germline V gene sequence: CDR1 SGHVS, CDR2 FNYEAQ. The CDR3 totals 13 residues. The V gene end was trimmed by 8 bases and the J gene end by 1 base; junction bases not matched to a gene: 4. The data were produced by immunoSEQ multiplex PCR, yet TCRdb's version contains in-frame clones alone and is incomplete. The sample yields about 8,200 clones, roughly 82% seen once. The sequencing sample was made of FFPE minimally invasive lung adenocarcinoma tissue. The TCR sequence derives from an older person with lung adenocarcinoma. The gene calls are TRBV7-6 and TRBJ2-5; 7 positions agree with TRBD2. CDR3 residues: CASGREPQETQYF. In DNA, the CDR3 is TGTGCCAGCGGGCGGGAGCCCCAAGAGACCCAGTACTTC.